These T cell receptor beta chains were read from a single sample in a study of T-cell reconstitution after alpha-beta-depleted transplantation in children. TCRdb reprocessed the PCR reads with MiXCR, giving one entry per CDR3 protein. Here the sample spans roughly 400,000 distinct CDR3 sequences, 20% being singletons. Specimen: PBMCs from the stem cell graft donor, collected from the stem cell graft. The receptors here all came from a human donor who donated a stem cell graft to a child with acute myeloid leukemia. Both conserved end residues are part of each CDR3. Fields, in order: J gene, V gene, CDR3 protein.

j_gene: TRBJ2-1; v_gene: TRBV20-1; CDR3aa: CSVQREASYNEQFF
j_gene: TRBJ1-1; v_gene: TRBV29-1; CDR3aa: CSADRGNTEAFF
j_gene: TRBJ2-3; v_gene: TRBV5-1; CDR3aa: CASSNPGTGNTDTQYF
j_gene: TRBJ2-1; v_gene: TRBV6-1; CDR3aa: CASIDPGWGDEQFF
j_gene: TRBJ2-1; v_gene: TRBV9; CDR3aa: CASSVDNPSGSLNEQFF
j_gene: TRBJ1-2; v_gene: TRBV7-3; CDR3aa: CASSSGLPTGLSGYTF
j_gene: TRBJ2-7; v_gene: TRBV27; CDR3aa: CASKQGALPIGYEQYF
j_gene: TRBJ1-4; v_gene: TRBV28; CDR3aa: CASSSQRGEKLFF
j_gene: TRBJ1-6; v_gene: TRBV4-3; CDR3aa: CASSQGGTGISPLHF
j_gene: TRBJ2-7; v_gene: TRBV28; CDR3aa: CASRSTGGGTGFNEQYF
j_gene: TRBJ2-6; v_gene: TRBV3-1; CDR3aa: CTSCSLRGKKSSGANVLTF
j_gene: TRBJ2-7; v_gene: TRBV6-5; CDR3aa: CASSYSAGTGCEQYF
j_gene: TRBJ2-3; v_gene: TRBV5-6; CDR3aa: CASRGSADTQYF
j_gene: TRBJ1-1; v_gene: TRBV6-5; CDR3aa: CASSYGQGAGTEAFF
j_gene: TRBJ2-2; v_gene: TRBV12-3/TRBV12-4; CDR3aa: CASTSAIGELFF
j_gene: TRBJ2-3; v_gene: TRBV20-1; CDR3aa: CSARVPGSDTQYF
j_gene: TRBJ2-1; v_gene: TRBV3-1; CDR3aa: CASSQAGGYDEQFF
j_gene: TRBJ1-5; v_gene: TRBV2; CDR3aa: CASSKKGYSNQPQHF
j_gene: TRBJ2-1; v_gene: TRBV28; CDR3aa: CASSPAFGASNEQFF
j_gene: TRBJ2-3; v_gene: TRBV25-1; CDR3aa: CASSEKWAGGTDTQYF
j_gene: TRBJ2-1; v_gene: TRBV29-1; CDR3aa: CSAGTSGVTGEQFF
j_gene: TRBJ2-2; v_gene: TRBV5-1; CDR3aa: CASSLGPVSGELFF
j_gene: TRBJ2-7; v_gene: TRBV13; CDR3aa: CASSIGDRDDLVSSGRAPSYEQYF
j_gene: TRBJ1-1; v_gene: TRBV12-3/TRBV12-4; CDR3aa: CASSFTVGTEAFF
j_gene: TRBJ2-5; v_gene: TRBV20-1; CDR3aa: CSARSRVAGGGETQYF
j_gene: TRBJ1-5; v_gene: TRBV20-1; CDR3aa: CSASLGRRQPQHF
j_gene: TRBJ2-1; v_gene: TRBV12-3/TRBV12-4; CDR3aa: CASSRGSYNEQFF
j_gene: TRBJ2-3; v_gene: TRBV6-1; CDR3aa: CASSETKASTDTQYF
j_gene: TRBJ1-2; v_gene: TRBV27; CDR3aa: CASNSLGQGAANYGYTF
j_gene: TRBJ2-2; v_gene: TRBV28; CDR3aa: CAIYRDPGELFF
j_gene: TRBJ2-7; v_gene: TRBV6-1; CDR3aa: CASSGDSGMNEQYF
j_gene: TRBJ2-3; v_gene: TRBV14; CDR3aa: CASSRTPGLRTDTQYF
j_gene: TRBJ2-1; v_gene: TRBV20-1; CDR3aa: CSARPGGAHNEQFF
j_gene: TRBJ1-2; v_gene: TRBV29-1; CDR3aa: CSVAWTANYGYTF
j_gene: TRBJ2-7; v_gene: TRBV27; CDR3aa: CASSLSWGDYEQYF
j_gene: TRBJ2-1; v_gene: TRBV20-1; CDR3aa: CSASPLSGSYNEQFF
j_gene: TRBJ1-2; v_gene: TRBV29-1; CDR3aa: CSVEDEQYYGYTF
j_gene: TRBJ1-5; v_gene: TRBV20-1; CDR3aa: CSAVQGAQGNQPQHF
j_gene: TRBJ2-1; v_gene: TRBV9; CDR3aa: CASSVALAGGMDEQFF
j_gene: TRBJ2-1; v_gene: TRBV20-1; CDR3aa: CSARTPPGDEQFF
j_gene: TRBJ2-7; v_gene: TRBV6-1; CDR3aa: CASSESPTSGTQNEQYF
j_gene: TRBJ2-5; v_gene: TRBV11-2; CDR3aa: CASSLGGKETQYF
j_gene: TRBJ2-7; v_gene: TRBV29-1; CDR3aa: CSAEGASYEQYF
j_gene: TRBJ1-1; v_gene: TRBV28; CDR3aa: CASSPPTGGNTEAFF